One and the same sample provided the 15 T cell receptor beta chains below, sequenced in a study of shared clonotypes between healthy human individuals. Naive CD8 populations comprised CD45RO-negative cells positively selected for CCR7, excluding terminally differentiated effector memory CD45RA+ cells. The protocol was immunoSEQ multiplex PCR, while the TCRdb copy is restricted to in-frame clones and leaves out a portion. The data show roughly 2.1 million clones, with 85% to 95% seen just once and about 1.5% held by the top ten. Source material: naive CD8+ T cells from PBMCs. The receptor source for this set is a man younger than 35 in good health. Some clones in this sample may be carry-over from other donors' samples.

CDR3 protein: CAISDPGRTHTEAFF. The CDR3, as DNA: TGTGCCATCAGTGACCCCGGACGTACCCACACTGAAGCTTTCTTT. The chain links TRBV10-3 to TRBJ1-1; D gene uncertain. Germline V gene data show CDR1 as ENHRY and CDR2 as SYGVKD. CDR3 length: 15 residues. V lost 3 bases to trimming and J lost 3 bases, with 14 bases between them.

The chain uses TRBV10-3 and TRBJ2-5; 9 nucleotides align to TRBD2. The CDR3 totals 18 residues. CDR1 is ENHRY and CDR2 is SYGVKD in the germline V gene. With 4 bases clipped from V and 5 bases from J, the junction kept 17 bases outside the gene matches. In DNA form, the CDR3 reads TGTGCCATCAGTGGACCACCTTCGCGGCGGGAGGGCGGTGAGACCCAGTACTTC. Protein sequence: CAISGPPSRREGGETQYF.

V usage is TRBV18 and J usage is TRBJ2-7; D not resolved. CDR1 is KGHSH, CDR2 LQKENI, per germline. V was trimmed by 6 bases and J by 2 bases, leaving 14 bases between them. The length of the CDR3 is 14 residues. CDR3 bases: TGTGCCAGCTCCCACCCGGACCAGACCTACGAGCAGTACTTC. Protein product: CASSHPDQTYEQYF.

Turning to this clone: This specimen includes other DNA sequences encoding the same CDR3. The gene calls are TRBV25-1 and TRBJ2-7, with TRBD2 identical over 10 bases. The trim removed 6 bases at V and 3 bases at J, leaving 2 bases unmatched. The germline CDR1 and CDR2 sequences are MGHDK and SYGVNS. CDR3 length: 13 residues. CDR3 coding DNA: TGTGCCAGCAGCTGGACTAGCGGCTACGAGCAGTACTTC. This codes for CASSWTSGYEQYF.

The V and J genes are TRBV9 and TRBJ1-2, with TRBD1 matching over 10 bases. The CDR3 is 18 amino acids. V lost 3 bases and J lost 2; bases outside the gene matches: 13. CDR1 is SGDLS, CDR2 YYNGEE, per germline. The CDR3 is CASSARVTGGPLNYGYTF. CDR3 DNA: TGTGCCAGCAGCGCGAGGGTGACAGGGGGCCCTCTCAACTATGGCTACACCTTC.

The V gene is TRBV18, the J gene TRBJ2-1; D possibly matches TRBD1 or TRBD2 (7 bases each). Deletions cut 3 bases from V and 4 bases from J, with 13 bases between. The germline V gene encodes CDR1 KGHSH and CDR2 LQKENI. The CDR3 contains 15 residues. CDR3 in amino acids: CASSPSGTVYNEQFF. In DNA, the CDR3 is TGTGCCAGCTCACCCAGCGGGACAGTATACAATGAGCAGTTCTTC. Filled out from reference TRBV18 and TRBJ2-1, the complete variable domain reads NAGVMQNPRHLVRRRGQEARLRCSPMKGHSHVYWYRQLPEEGLKFMVYLQKENIIDESGMPKERFSAEFPKEGPSILRIQQVVRGDSAAYFCASSPSGTVYNEQFFGPGTRLTVL.

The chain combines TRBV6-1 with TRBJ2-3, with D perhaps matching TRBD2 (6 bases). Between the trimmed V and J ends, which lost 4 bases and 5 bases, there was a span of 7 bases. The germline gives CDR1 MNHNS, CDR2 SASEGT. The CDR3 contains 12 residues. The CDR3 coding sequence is TGTGCCAGCAGTGCGGAGGGAGATACGCAGTATTTT. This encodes CASSAEGDTQYF.

The CDR3 nucleotides read TGCGCCAGCAGCTTGAACAGGGACGCCTACGAGCAGTACTTC. Residues: CASSLNRDAYEQYF. The V gene is TRBV5-1, the J gene TRBJ2-7; possibly TRBD1 for D (6 bases). The CDR3 runs to 14 residues. From germline, CDR1 is SGHRS and CDR2 YFSETQ. Trimming removed 1 base from V and 2 bases from J, with 10 bases in between.

CDR3 region: CASSEARGGSYEQYF. The CDR3 coding sequence is TGTGCCAGCAGTGAAGCGCGTGGGGGCTCCTACGAGCAGTACTTC. The V call is TRBV2, the J call TRBJ2-5, with D perhaps being TRBD1 or TRBD2 (5 bases each). Judging by the DNA end, TRBJ2-7 fits better; the J call may be wrong. In germline, CDR1 is SNHLY, CDR2 FYNNEI. This CDR3 is 15 amino acids long.

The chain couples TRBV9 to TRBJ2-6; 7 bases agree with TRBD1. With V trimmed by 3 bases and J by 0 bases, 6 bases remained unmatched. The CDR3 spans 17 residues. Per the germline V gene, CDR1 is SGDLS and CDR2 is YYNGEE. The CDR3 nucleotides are TGTGCCAGCAGCGCCCGGGACAGCCACTCTGGGGCCAACGTCCTGACTTTC. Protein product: CASSARDSHSGANVLTF.

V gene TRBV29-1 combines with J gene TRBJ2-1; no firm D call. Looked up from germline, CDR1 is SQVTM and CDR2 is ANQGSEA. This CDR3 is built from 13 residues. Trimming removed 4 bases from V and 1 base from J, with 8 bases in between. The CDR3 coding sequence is TGCAGCGTTGCCAGGCAGTCCTACAATGAGCAGTTCTTC. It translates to CSVARQSYNEQFF.

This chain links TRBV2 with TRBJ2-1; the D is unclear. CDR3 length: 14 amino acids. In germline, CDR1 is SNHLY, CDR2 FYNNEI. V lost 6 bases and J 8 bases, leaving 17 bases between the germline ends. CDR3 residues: CASSAGMGFDEQFF. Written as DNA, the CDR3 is TGTGCCAGCAGCGCCGGCATGGGTTTTGATGAGCAGTTCTTC.

The CDR3 is CASSATVGSPYNEQFF. The CDR3 nucleotides read TGTGCCAGCAGTGCGACAGTGGGGTCCCCCTACAATGAGCAGTTCTTC. This chain connects TRBV2 to TRBJ2-1; D is possibly TRBD1 (5 bases). CDR1 and CDR2 (germline): SNHLY, FYNNEI. The CDR3 is made up of 16 amino acids. Trimming cost V 4 bases and J 2 bases, with 15 bases left between them.

CDR3 sequence (DNA): TGTGCCAGCAGCTCCGGAGTCACCGGGGAGCTGTTTTTT. Its translation: CASSSGVTGELFF. V gene TRBV7-9 combines with J gene TRBJ2-2; D gene ambiguous. CDR3 length equals 13 residues. Germline CDR1 reads SEHNR; CDR2 reads FQNEAQ (reference sequence). Trimming left V 4 bases short and J 4 bases short, with 7 bases between.

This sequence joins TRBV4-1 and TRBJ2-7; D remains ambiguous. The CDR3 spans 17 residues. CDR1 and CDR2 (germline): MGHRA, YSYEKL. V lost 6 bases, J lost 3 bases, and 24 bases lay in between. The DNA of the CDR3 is TGCGCCAGCAGGGTCCACGCAGACCCAGAACGAGGCTACGAGCAGTACTTC. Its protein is CASRVHADPERGYEQYF.